Listed below are T cell receptor beta chains from one sample, sequenced in a study of shared clonotypes between healthy human individuals. Assay: immunoSEQ multiplex PCR; the TCRdb copy retains only in-frame clones and omits some. The sample has approximately 400,000 clones, 90% to 98% seen once. Sample: memory CD8+ T cells sorted from blood. All receptors derive from a man aged 25 to 40 in good health. Each CDR3 is given with its conserved first and last residue.

CDR3aa: CASSGQVNTGELFF; v_gene: TRBV6-5; j_gene: TRBJ2-2; len: 14
CDR3aa: CASSIVSWGSQPQHF; v_gene: TRBV19; j_gene: TRBJ1-5; len: 15
CDR3aa: CSVDSLGYGYTF; v_gene: TRBV29-1; j_gene: TRBJ1-2; len: 12
CDR3aa: CASSFGVEQFF; v_gene: TRBV5-1; j_gene: TRBJ2-1; len: 11
CDR3aa: CASSSGMIAEAFF; v_gene: TRBV19; j_gene: TRBJ1-1; len: 13
CDR3aa: CASSSREGRGKTDTQYF; v_gene: TRBV27; j_gene: TRBJ2-3; len: 17
CDR3aa: CAVGNQPQHF; v_gene: TRBV10-3; j_gene: TRBJ1-5; len: 10
CDR3aa: CASSADTMNTEAFF; v_gene: TRBV23-1; j_gene: TRBJ1-1; len: 14
CDR3aa: CSAGQGYEQYF; v_gene: TRBV20-1; j_gene: TRBJ2-7; len: 11
CDR3aa: CASSQRNEQFF; v_gene: TRBV4-1; j_gene: TRBJ2-1; len: 11
CDR3aa: CASSVDLARYSTDTQYF; v_gene: TRBV9; j_gene: TRBJ2-3; len: 17
CDR3aa: CASSVGLLYNEQFF; v_gene: TRBV6-1; j_gene: TRBJ2-1; len: 14
CDR3aa: CASAEGEPREDTQYF; v_gene: TRBV6-5; j_gene: TRBJ2-3; len: 15
CDR3aa: CASSSGLAENTGELFF; v_gene: TRBV11-3; j_gene: TRBJ2-2; len: 16
CDR3aa: CASSPPITDTQYF; v_gene: TRBV18; j_gene: TRBJ2-3; len: 13
CDR3aa: CASSRFGRTSTDTQYF; v_gene: TRBV4-1; j_gene: TRBJ2-3; len: 16
CDR3aa: CASSVLDTQYF; v_gene: TRBV2; j_gene: TRBJ2-3; len: 11
CDR3aa: CASSSSGRAPGTGELFF; v_gene: TRBV10-1; j_gene: TRBJ2-2; len: 17
CDR3aa: CASSVGGQGTDTQYF; v_gene: TRBV9; j_gene: TRBJ2-3; len: 15
CDR3aa: CASSLELNEQYF; v_gene: TRBV7-9; j_gene: TRBJ2-7; len: 12
CDR3aa: CASSFGDRGSYGYTF; v_gene: TRBV5-4; j_gene: TRBJ1-2; len: 15
CDR3aa: CASSEAASGLEQYF; v_gene: TRBV9; j_gene: TRBJ2-7; len: 14
CDR3aa: CASSEELAAIGELFF; v_gene: TRBV6-1; j_gene: TRBJ2-2; len: 15
CDR3aa: CASSQDGIGTYNEQFF; v_gene: TRBV4-1; j_gene: TRBJ2-1; len: 16
CDR3aa: CSARTRREQYF; v_gene: TRBV20-1; j_gene: TRBJ2-7; len: 11
CDR3aa: CASSYRAHPYNSPLHF; v_gene: TRBV6-5; j_gene: TRBJ1-6; len: 16
CDR3aa: CASRQEVNTEAFF; v_gene: TRBV2; j_gene: TRBJ1-1; len: 13
CDR3aa: CASSSDMNTEAFF; v_gene: TRBV7-3; j_gene: TRBJ1-1; len: 13
CDR3aa: CASSLAGSSYEQYF; v_gene: TRBV11-1; j_gene: TRBJ2-7; len: 14
CDR3aa: CASSLAGHTGELFF; v_gene: TRBV7-6; j_gene: TRBJ2-2; len: 14
CDR3aa: CASSQGRNTEAFF; v_gene: TRBV25-1; j_gene: TRBJ1-1; len: 13
CDR3aa: CSVDRGAEQFF; v_gene: TRBV29-1; j_gene: TRBJ2-1; len: 11
CDR3aa: CASSQDLAYPAYEQYF; v_gene: TRBV14; j_gene: TRBJ2-7; len: 16
CDR3aa: CSVVRVETNGYTF; v_gene: TRBV29-1; j_gene: TRBJ1-2; len: 13
CDR3aa: CASSRGQSYEQYF; v_gene: TRBV5-4; j_gene: TRBJ2-7; len: 13
CDR3aa: CASSLGGTTNEKLFF; v_gene: TRBV5-1; j_gene: TRBJ1-4; len: 15
CDR3aa: CSVGTQSGNSYNEQFF; v_gene: TRBV29-1; j_gene: TRBJ2-1; len: 16
CDR3aa: CASKVVGEGQYF; v_gene: TRBV2; j_gene: TRBJ2-7; len: 12
CDR3aa: CAISESGLAGRQETQYF; v_gene: TRBV10-3; j_gene: TRBJ2-5; len: 17
CDR3aa: CASSLHDNAQYF; v_gene: TRBV7-3; j_gene: TRBJ2-3; len: 12